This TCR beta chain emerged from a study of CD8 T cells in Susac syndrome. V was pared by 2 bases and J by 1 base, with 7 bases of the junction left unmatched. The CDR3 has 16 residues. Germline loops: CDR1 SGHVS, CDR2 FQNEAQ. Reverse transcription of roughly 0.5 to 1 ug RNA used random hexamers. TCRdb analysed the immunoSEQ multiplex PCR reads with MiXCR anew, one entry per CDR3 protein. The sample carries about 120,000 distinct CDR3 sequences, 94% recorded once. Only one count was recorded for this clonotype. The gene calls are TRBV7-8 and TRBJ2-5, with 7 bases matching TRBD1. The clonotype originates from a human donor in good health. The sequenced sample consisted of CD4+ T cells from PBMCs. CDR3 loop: CASSLMLSGGQETQYF. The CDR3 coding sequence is TGTGCCAGCAGCTTAATGCTGTCAGGGGGCCAAGAGACCCAGTACTTC.